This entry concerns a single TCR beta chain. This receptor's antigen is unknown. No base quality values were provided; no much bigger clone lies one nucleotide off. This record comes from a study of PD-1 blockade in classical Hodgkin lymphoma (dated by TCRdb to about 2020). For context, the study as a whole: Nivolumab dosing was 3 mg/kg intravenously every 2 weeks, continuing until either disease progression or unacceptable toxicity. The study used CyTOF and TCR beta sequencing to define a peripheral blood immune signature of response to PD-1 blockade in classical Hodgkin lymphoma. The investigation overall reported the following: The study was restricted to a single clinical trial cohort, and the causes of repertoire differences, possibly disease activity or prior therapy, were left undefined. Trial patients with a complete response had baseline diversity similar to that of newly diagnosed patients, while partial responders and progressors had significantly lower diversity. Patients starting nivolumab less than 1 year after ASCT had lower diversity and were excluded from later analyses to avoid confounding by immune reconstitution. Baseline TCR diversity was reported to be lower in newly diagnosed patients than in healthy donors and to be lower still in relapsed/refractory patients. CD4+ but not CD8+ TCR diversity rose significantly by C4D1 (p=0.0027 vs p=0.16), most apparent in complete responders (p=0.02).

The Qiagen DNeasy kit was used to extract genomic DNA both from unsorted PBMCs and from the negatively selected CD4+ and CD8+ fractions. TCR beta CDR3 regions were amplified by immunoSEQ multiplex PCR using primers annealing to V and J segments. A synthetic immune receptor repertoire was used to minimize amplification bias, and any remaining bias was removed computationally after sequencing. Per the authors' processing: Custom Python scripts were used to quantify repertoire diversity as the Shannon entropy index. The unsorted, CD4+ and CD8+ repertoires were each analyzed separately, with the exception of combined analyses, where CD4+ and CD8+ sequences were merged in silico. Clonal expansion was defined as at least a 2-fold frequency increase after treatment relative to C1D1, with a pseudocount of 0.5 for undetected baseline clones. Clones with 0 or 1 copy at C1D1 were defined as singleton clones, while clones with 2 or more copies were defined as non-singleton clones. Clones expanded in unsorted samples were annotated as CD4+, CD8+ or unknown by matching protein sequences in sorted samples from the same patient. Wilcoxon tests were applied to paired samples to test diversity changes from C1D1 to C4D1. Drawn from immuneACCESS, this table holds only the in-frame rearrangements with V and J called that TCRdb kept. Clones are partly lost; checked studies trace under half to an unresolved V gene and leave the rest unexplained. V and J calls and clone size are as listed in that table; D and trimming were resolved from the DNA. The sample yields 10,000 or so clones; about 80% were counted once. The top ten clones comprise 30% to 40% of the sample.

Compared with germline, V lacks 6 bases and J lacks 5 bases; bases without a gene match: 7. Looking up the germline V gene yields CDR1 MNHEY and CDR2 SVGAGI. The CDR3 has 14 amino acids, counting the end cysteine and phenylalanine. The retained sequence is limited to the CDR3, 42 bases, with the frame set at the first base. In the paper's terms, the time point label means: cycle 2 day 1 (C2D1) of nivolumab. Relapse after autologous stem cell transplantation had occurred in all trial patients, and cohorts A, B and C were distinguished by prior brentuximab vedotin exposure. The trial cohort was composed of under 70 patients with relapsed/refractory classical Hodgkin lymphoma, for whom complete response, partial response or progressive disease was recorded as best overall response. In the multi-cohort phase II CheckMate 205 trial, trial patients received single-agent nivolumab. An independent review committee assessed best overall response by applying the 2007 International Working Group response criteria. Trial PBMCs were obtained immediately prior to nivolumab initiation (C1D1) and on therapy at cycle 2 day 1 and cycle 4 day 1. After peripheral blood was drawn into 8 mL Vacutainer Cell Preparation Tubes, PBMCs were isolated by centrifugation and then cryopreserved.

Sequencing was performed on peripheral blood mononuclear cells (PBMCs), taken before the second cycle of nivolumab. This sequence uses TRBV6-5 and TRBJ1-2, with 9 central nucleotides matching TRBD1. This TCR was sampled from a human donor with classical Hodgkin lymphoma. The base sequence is TGTGCCAGCAGGCCTGACAGGGGGACGTATGGCTACACCTTC. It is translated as CASRPDRGTYGYTF.